A selection of T cell receptor beta chains follows, all from one sample in a study of T-cell memory formation after mild COVID-19. TCRdb processed the 5' RACE reads anew with MiXCR; each CDR3 protein has one entry. The repertoire consists of approximately 250,000 distinct CDR3 sequences, with 16% occurring once and the leading ten covering around 20%. Sequenced input: PBMCs or a T cell subset sorted from them (not recorded which). The origin of the receptors is a man between 18 and 29 years old who had mild COVID-19 (a few samples of this study predate the infection). Cell type and time point are not known. The CDR3 runs from the conserved cysteine through the conserved F or W. Each record gives: J gene, V gene, CDR3 protein.

TRBJ2-5,TRBV7-6,CASSFTSGGYETQYF
TRBJ1-5,TRBV12-3/TRBV12-4,CASSYLLGDPNQPQHF
TRBJ2-1,TRBV3-1,CASSQVKGEEQFF
TRBJ1-1,TRBV6-2/TRBV6-3,CASSPPPRGLPMNTEAFF
TRBJ2-3,TRBV5-6,CASSLGTTADTQYF
TRBJ2-5,TRBV28,CANYLQGGPQVSQYF
TRBJ2-7,TRBV12-3/TRBV12-4,CASSLRKGVTYEQYF
TRBJ1-6,TRBV5-1,CASSPAGGDSPLHF
TRBJ2-3,TRBV4-2,CASSKDREATDTQYF
TRBJ2-1,TRBV12-3/TRBV12-4,CASPTGADYNEQFF
TRBJ2-3,TRBV20-1,CSPGGIIDTQYF
TRBJ1-5,TRBV12-3/TRBV12-4,CASSPPGDNQPQHF
TRBJ1-2,TRBV6-2/TRBV6-3,CASRFGGTYGYTF
TRBJ1-4,TRBV3-1,CASSDQGQIGEKLFF
TRBJ2-7,TRBV4-3,CASSQDRARTGTSEQYF
TRBJ2-2,TRBV6-4,CASSEGTGELFF
TRBJ2-1,TRBV7-9,CASSSTTSYEQFF
TRBJ2-4,TRBV7-2,CASSLGGVVNIQYF
TRBJ2-1,TRBV7-9,CASRPGLAGALGNEQFF
TRBJ1-1,TRBV6-1,CASSVANTEAFF
TRBJ2-5,TRBV6-6,CASSYAGTSLETQYF
TRBJ1-1,TRBV12-3/TRBV12-4,CASSLGGSPRNTEAFF
TRBJ2-1,TRBV12-5,CASGSPSVQDEQFF
TRBJ2-7,TRBV7-2,CASSSPAGAAYEQYF
TRBJ2-1,TRBV6-2/TRBV6-3,CASRKTGGPGEQFF
TRBJ2-7,TRBV5-1,CASSLAKGQSSYEQYF
TRBJ2-2,TRBV11-2,CASSQDGPNTGELFF
TRBJ2-2,TRBV3-1,CASRDFLDGELFF
TRBJ1-3,TRBV4-1,CASSQAFKGTGNTIYF
TRBJ1-1,TRBV7-2,CASISFEGGGTEAFF
TRBJ2-2,TRBV4-3,CASSLGQATGELFF
TRBJ2-3,TRBV23-1,CASMDTDTQYF
TRBJ2-1,TRBV5-1,CASSLGITYNEQFF
TRBJ1-6,TRBV5-1,CASSTVQRGRSDSPLHF
TRBJ2-1,TRBV4-1,CASSQRQGNEQFF
TRBJ1-1,TRBV6-6,CASSGGTVNTEAFF
TRBJ1-5,TRBV4-3,CASSQGFNKDQPQHF
TRBJ2-2,TRBV4-1,CASSHQQGIDTGELFF
TRBJ1-2,TRBV4-3,CASSQTGATNYGYTF
TRBJ2-2,TRBV12-3/TRBV12-4,CASSQAGNTGELFF
TRBJ2-5,TRBV7-6,CASSLSSGGAQRAQYF
TRBJ2-4,TRBV6-6,CASSLTANIQYF
TRBJ1-1,TRBV29-1,CSVDGGEAFF
TRBJ1-2,TRBV5-6,CASSLVGLPNYGYTF
TRBJ2-7,TRBV29-1,CSVELRTGGVYEQYF
TRBJ2-1,TRBV15,CATSTPSQRANEQFF
TRBJ2-5,TRBV29-1,CSVEDRGSETQYF
TRBJ2-5,TRBV5-1,CASASQGGSGETQYF
TRBJ1-4,TRBV4-1,CASSQTRAEGEKLFF
TRBJ1-2,TRBV18,CASSPLRGGYTF
TRBJ2-5,TRBV7-2,CASSLAWGAGAQETQYF
TRBJ2-3,TRBV25-1,CASSEASESTDTQYF
TRBJ2-7,TRBV7-2,CASSLETGGYEQYF
TRBJ2-3,TRBV7-9,CASSLAGQSLSSTDTQYF
TRBJ1-4,TRBV6-5,CASSFAVETNEKLFF
TRBJ2-4,TRBV6-4,CASSQGQGAYIQYF
TRBJ1-5,TRBV11-1,CASSDGTGLGQPQHF
TRBJ2-3,TRBV2,CASRRDDGVGTDTQYF
TRBJ2-1,TRBV7-3,CASSPYAPRTLYSYNEQFF